These 24 T cell receptor beta chains originate from one sample sequenced in a study of PD-1 blockade in classical Hodgkin lymphoma. Every patient had relapsed following autologous stem cell transplantation, and cohorts differed in brentuximab vedotin exposure. Libraries were prepared by immunoSEQ multiplex PCR; TCRdb keeps only in-frame clonotypes and omits some of them. The data show approximately 25,000 clones, with roughly three quarters seen just once and 3.3% held by the top ten. This specimen consisted of peripheral blood mononuclear cells (PBMCs), obtained at baseline. Receptors originate from a human donor with classical Hodgkin lymphoma.

In its sample, this clone is large. The V and J genes are TRBV4-1 and TRBJ1-5; D might be TRBD1 (5 bases). CDR1 is MGHRA and CDR2 is YSYEKL in the germline V gene. Trimming took off 4 bases at V and 5 bases at J, with 21 bases between the two ends. The CDR3 extends over 17 amino acids. CDR3 loop: CASSRFGTETVYQPQHF. Here the CDR3 DNA reads TGCGCCAGCAGCCGATTTGGGACGGAGACTGTCTATCAGCCCCAGCATTTT.

This clone is termed medium-sized. This chain links TRBV5-4 with TRBJ2-7; D may be TRBD1 (6 bases). Germline V gene sequence: CDR1 SGHNT, CDR2 YYREEE (reference sequence). Trimming cost V 0 bases and J 6 bases, with 7 bases left between them. This CDR3 contains 12 residues. The CDR3 DNA follows: TGTGCCAGCAGCTTGGGAGGGGGCGAGCAGTACTTC. It encodes CASSLGGGEQYF. Full variable domain (missing parts from reference TRBV5-4 and TRBJ2-7): ETGVTQSPTHLIKTRGQQVTLRCSSQSGHNTVSWYQQALGQGPQFIFQYYREEENGRGNFPPRFSGLQFPNYSSELNVNALELDDSALYLCASSLGGGEQYFGPGTRLTVT.

This chain links TRBV1 with TRBJ2-1; the table calls TRBD2, which could not be checked here. TRBV1 is a listed pseudogene. The length of the CDR3 is 16 residues. CDR3 region: CTSSRCLPHPSNEQFF. CDR3 sequence (DNA): TGCACCAGCAGTCGCTGTCTACCCCACCCAAGCAATGAGCAGTTCTTC.

The chain is built from TRBV7-8 and TRBJ1-1; no clear D gene. This CDR3 is built from 17 residues. V shed 1 base and J shed 1 base, with 16 bases lying between them. Germline values: CDR1 SGHVS, CDR2 FQNEAQ. CDR3 in DNA: TGTGCCAGCAGCTTAGAGAAGAGGCCTTTACCGAACACTGAAGCTTTCTTT. Protein sequence: CASSLEKRPLPNTEAFF.

This clone was recorded a few times. The chain combines TRBV6-1 with TRBJ1-4; the D is unclear. Germline CDR1 MNHNS, CDR2 SASEGT. The CDR3 runs to 14 residues. V was shortened by 2 bases and J by 4 bases, with 8 bases between the two germline ends. The CDR3 nucleotides are TGTGCCAGCAGTGAAAACAGTTTTAATGAAAAACTGTTTTTT. Encoded protein: CASSENSFNEKLFF.

V gene TRBV21-1 combines with J gene TRBJ1-5; TRBD1 is the table's D call, not checked against the DNA. TRBV21-1 is a listed pseudogene. The CDR3 loop spans 16 amino acids. The CDR3, as DNA: TGTGCCAGCACCTTACAGGGTATGTTTCCTAATCAGCCCCAGCATTTT. It is translated as CASTLQGMFPNQPQHF.

The V call is TRBV4-2, the J call TRBJ2-7, with TRBD2 matching over 9 bases. Germline CDR1 reads LGHNA; CDR2 reads YNFKEQ. Trimming took 0 bases from V and 4 from J; bases not matched to a gene: 10. The CDR3 loop spans 17 amino acids. The CDR3 DNA reads as TGTGCCAGCAGCCAAGAGCGGCTAGCGGGGAGGGGGTACGAGCAGTACTTC. It specifies CASSQERLAGRGYEQYF.

Regarding this clone: One end of the junction fails to match germline, which may point to a read error. The chain employs TRBV30 and TRBJ1-5; TRBD1 matches 8 bases. This CDR3 is built from 13 residues. Germline loops: CDR1 GTSNPN, CDR2 SVGIG (reference sequence). The CDR3 DNA sequence: TGTGCCTGGTACAGGGGGAGGCAATCAGCCCCAGCATTT. Protein product: CAWYRGRQSAPAF.

This rearrangement joins TRBV19 to TRBJ1-2; D call uncertain. This CDR3 comprises 12 residues. Germline V gene sequence: CDR1 LNHDA, CDR2 SQIVND (reference sequence). V lost 7 bases and J 0 bases, leaving 6 bases between the germline ends. The CDR3 is CASTTANYGYTF. The CDR3 DNA sequence: TGTGCCAGTACAACAGCTAACTATGGCTACACCTTC.

This clone is medium-sized within its sample. The CDR3 is CASLGRTNNQPQHF. DNA of the CDR3: TGTGCCAGCCTTGGGAGGACAAACAATCAGCCCCAGCATTTT. The V and J genes are TRBV6-7 and TRBJ1-5, with a tentative D call TRBD1 (5 bases). TRBV6-7 is labeled an ORF, and its function is uncertain. V was cut by 8 bases and J by 3 bases, with 14 bases left in between. CDR3 length: 14 amino acids.

A few counts support this clone. The rearrangement links TRBV28 to TRBJ1-2; no reliable D call. There are 16 residues in the CDR3. The V gene lost 6 bases and the J gene lost 0 bases, with 17 bases spanning the gap. The germline CDR1 and CDR2 sequences are MDHEN and SYDVKM. The CDR3 reads CASSFLSKGSNYGYTF. CDR3 DNA: TGTGCCAGCAGCTTCCTTTCAAAAGGGTCTAACTATGGCTACACCTTC.

The table lists this clone with a count of one. The V and J genes are TRBV7-9 and TRBJ2-5, with D possibly matching TRBD1 (5 bases). V shed 1 base and J shed 3 bases, with 12 bases lying between them. This CDR3 comprises 15 residues. Germline CDR1 SEHNR, CDR2 FQNEAQ (reference sequence). The CDR3 nucleotides are TGTGCCAGCAGCTTAGTCCAGGGAAATAAAGAGACCCAGTACTTC. Its translation: CASSLVQGNKETQYF.

The chain is built from TRBV5-6 and TRBJ2-7; 10 bases fit TRBD1. Trimming removed 4 bases from V and 3 bases from J; junction bases left unmatched: 4. The CDR3 runs 14 residues. The germline gives CDR1 SGHDT, CDR2 YYEEEE. The CDR3 nucleotides read TGTGCCAGCAGCCGACAGGGGGCGGTCTACGAGCAGTACTTC. As protein: CASSRQGAVYEQYF.

The V gene is TRBV10-3, the J gene TRBJ2-1, with 10 nucleotides matching TRBD2. CDR3 length: 17 residues. V shed 6 bases and J 9 bases; nucleotides not matched to a gene: 17. From germline, CDR1 is ENHRY and CDR2 SYGVKD. The CDR3 region is CAISTILLAGPRGEQFF. For the CDR3, the DNA is TGTGCCATCAGCACCATCCTACTAGCGGGACCGAGGGGTGAGCAGTTCTTC.

This chain uses TRBV5-6 with TRBJ1-6; 9 positions agree with TRBD1. The V gene's germline CDR1 is SGHDT and CDR2 YYEEEE. The CDR3 contains 14 residues. After removal of 4 bases from V and 11 bases from J, the junction contained 7 bases not matched to a gene. For the CDR3, the DNA is TGTGCCAGCAGCATAGGGACAGGGAATCCACCCCTCCACTTT. This translates into CASSIGTGNPPLHF.

This clone was detected once. This chain links TRBV4-2 with TRBJ2-1, with a possible D match to TRBD2 (6 bases). V lost 3 bases to trimming and J lost 5 bases, with 11 bases between them. The germline V gene has CDR1 LGHNA and CDR2 YNFKEQ. The CDR3 loop spans 14 amino acids. CDR3 region: CASSHNSGNNEQFF. CDR3 nucleotide sequence: TGTGCCAGCAGCCATAATAGCGGTAACAATGAGCAGTTCTTC.

This clone has more than one count but fewer than ten. The rearrangement joins TRBV4-1 to TRBJ2-7, with 7 nucleotides matching TRBD1. Germline V gene data show CDR1 as MGHRA and CDR2 as YSYEKL. With V trimmed by 1 base and J by 3 bases, 6 bases remained unmatched. The length of the CDR3 is 15 residues. CDR3 sequence (DNA): TGCGCCAGCAGCCAAGTGGGGGACAGCAGCTACGAGCAGTACTTC. Translation gives CASSQVGDSSYEQYF.

This clone is classed as medium-sized. The rearrangement links TRBV9 to TRBJ2-3, with D hard to call. V shed 4 bases and J shed 2 bases, with 17 bases lying between them. CDR1 SGDLS and CDR2 YYNGEE come from the germline V gene. This CDR3 comprises 16 residues. CDR3 DNA: TGTGCCAGCAGCCCAGCTGGCTGGTCGTACACAGATACGCAGTATTTT. Protein product: CASSPAGWSYTDTQYF. Combining the CDR3 with reference TRBV9 and TRBJ2-3 gives the whole variable domain DSGVTQTPKHLITATGQRVTLRCSPRSGDLSVYWYQQSLDQGLQFLIQYYNGEERAKGNILERFSAQQFPDLHSELNLSSLELGDSALYFCASSPAGWSYTDTQYFGPGTRLTVL.

This clone was seen only once. This chain links TRBV18 with TRBJ2-7; the match to TRBD1 covers 8 bases. V lost 2 bases to trimming and J lost 2 bases; unmatched junction nucleotides: 5. Germline CDR1 and CDR2: KGHSH and LQKENI. The CDR3 runs 15 residues. Written as DNA, the CDR3 is TGTGCCAGCTCACCATTCCCGGGACAGGCCTACGAGCAGTACTTC. It is translated as CASSPFPGQAYEQYF.

This clone came up once. The chain has TRBV10-3 and TRBJ2-7; possible D gene TRBD2, 6 bases. Germline loops: CDR1 ENHRY, CDR2 SYGVKD. V dropped 1 base and J dropped 1 base, with 11 bases sitting between them. The CDR3 is made up of 15 amino acids. DNA of the CDR3: TGTGCCATCAGTGAGTTTTTGGGGGGTTCCTACGAGCAGTACTTC. Translated, it gives CAISEFLGGSYEQYF.

V and J are TRBV27 and TRBJ1-6; D is undetermined. The CDR3 totals 14 residues. Per germline, CDR1 MNHEY and CDR2 SMNVEV (reference sequence). The V end was cut by 0 bases, the J end by 7 bases, with 7 bases between. DNA for the CDR3: TGTGCCAGCAGTTTATCGCCGACAAATTCACCCCTCCACTTT. Translation: CASSLSPTNSPLHF.

Only a few counts were recorded for this clone. V is TRBV5-4 and J is TRBJ2-2, with 9 bases identical to TRBD1. Germline values: CDR1 SGHNT, CDR2 YYREEE (reference sequence). There are 17 residues in the CDR3. The junction had 14 bases not matched to a gene; V was cut back by 3 bases and J by 8 bases. The DNA of the CDR3 is TGTGCCAGCAGCTCCCTTACCGGGACAGGGCGTCCGGGGGAGCTGTTTTTT. Translating gives CASSSLTGTGRPGELFF.

In this sample, this clone turned up once. The chain carries TRBV28 and TRBJ2-5; D gene unclear. The J call may be mistaken, given a closer DNA end match to TRBJ2-7. The CDR3 loop spans 13 amino acids. The germline V gene encodes CDR1 MDHEN and CDR2 SYDVKM. The CDR3 loop reads CASSLRNSYEQYF. DNA of the CDR3: TGTGCCAGCAGTTTAAGGAACTCCTACGAGCAGTACTTC.

The rearrangement joins TRBV2 to TRBJ1-1; D ambiguous. Trimming pared 2 bases from V and 0 bases from J, leaving 10 bases between. Per the germline V gene, CDR1 is SNHLY and CDR2 is FYNNEI. The CDR3 is 15 amino acids. The CDR3 spells CASSELSQMNTEAFF. For the CDR3, the DNA is TGTGCCAGCAGTGAATTGAGCCAAATGAACACTGAAGCTTTCTTT.